A selection of T cell receptor beta chains follows, all from one sample in a study of control samples from healthy donors and cancer patients. Sequenced by immunoSEQ multiplex PCR; TCRdb stores in-frame clones only, minus some. There are 150,000 to 200,000 clones in the sample; almost 90% occur only once, and 1.1% to 1.5% lies in the top ten. Sequenced material: blood. The receptor source for this set is a woman aged 50 to 60 in good health. CDR3s include the opening cysteine and the closing phenylalanine or tryptophan. The order of the fields is V gene, D gene, clone size, J gene, CDR3 protein, CDR3 DNA. A D gene is named only where the DNA matches it firmly. A clone size is listed for some rows: how often the clone was seen (once, few, many), or a class if it is expanded.

TRBV9,TRBD1,NA,TRBJ2-5,CASSRDRGFLTSSETQYF,TGTGCCAGCTCCCGGGACAGGGGGTTTCTTACCTCCTCAGAGACCCAGTACTTC
TRBV7-8,NA,NA,TRBJ1-3,CASSLYTGSGNTIYF,TGTGCCAGCAGCTTATATACCGGGTCTGGAAACACCATATATTTT
TRBV6-6,TRBD2,NA,TRBJ2-3,CASSYRGGRADTQYF,TGTGCCAGCAGTTACCGAGGAGGGAGGGCAGATACGCAGTATTTT
TRBV7-3,NA,NA,TRBJ1-2,CASSLTGERTYGYTF,TGTGCCAGCAGCTTAACAGGGGAGCGGACCTATGGCTACACCTTC
TRBV18,NA,NA,TRBJ2-7,CASSNILATRDEQYF,TGTGCCAGCTCAAATATACTAGCCACGAGGGACGAGCAGTACTTC
TRBV24-1,NA,few,TRBJ1-2,CATSDPLQPDGYTF,TGTGCCACCAGTGATCCCCTACAGCCGGACGGCTACACCTTC
TRBV13,NA,NA,TRBJ1-3,CASSQNLGLSGTIYF,TGTGCCAGCAGCCAAAATCTAGGACTCTCTGGCACCATATATTTT
TRBV19,NA,NA,TRBJ1-5,CATRDGDSNQPQHF,TGTGCCACCCGGGACGGAGATAGCAATCAGCCCCAGCATTTT
TRBV6-6,NA,NA,TRBJ1-1,CASSTSGMNTEAFF,TGTGCCAGCAGTACCAGTGGGATGAACACTGAAGCTTTCTTT
TRBV6-6,NA,NA,TRBJ2-4,CASSSQGVAKNIQYF,TGTGCCAGCAGTTCACAGGGCGTAGCCAAAAACATTCAGTACTTC
TRBV3-1/TRBV3-2,NA,NA,TRBJ1-1,CASSRLFGDTEAFF,TGTGCCAGCAGCCGTCTGTTCGGGGACACTGAAGCTTTCTTT
TRBV7-8,TRBD1,NA,TRBJ2-7,CASSPTRLGQGAYEQYF,TGTGCCAGCAGCCCTACGCGACTGGGACAGGGGGCCTACGAGCAGTACTTC
TRBV13,NA,NA,TRBJ2-1,CASSLEGVEQFF,TGTGCCAGCAGCTTAGAGGGTGTTGAGCAGTTCTTC
TRBV6-1,TRBD1,once,TRBJ2-7,CASSEAGTGVYEQYF,TGTGCCAGCAGTGAAGCAGGGACAGGGGTCTACGAGCAGTACTTC
TRBV11-1,TRBD1,once,TRBJ2-1,CASSPDRGALNEQFF,TGTGCCAGCAGCCCTGACAGGGGCGCGCTCAATGAGCAGTTCTTC
TRBV11-2,NA,NA,TRBJ1-1,CASSRSRRDEAFF,TGTGCCAGCAGCCGCTCGCGTAGGGACGAAGCTTTCTTT
TRBV3-1/TRBV3-2,NA,once,TRBJ1-6,CASSQDGNSYNSPLHF,TGTGCCAGCAGCCAGGACGGGAACTCCTATAATTCACCCCTCCACTTT
TRBV29-1,TRBD1,few,TRBJ2-7,CSVLGQGSSYEQYF,TGCAGCGTTTTGGGACAGGGGAGCTCCTACGAGCAGTACTTC
TRBV6-2/TRBV6-3,TRBD2,once,TRBJ2-7,CASSHGTSGRAVEQYF,TGTGCCAGCAGTCACGGGACTAGCGGGAGGGCGGTCGAGCAGTACTTC
TRBV9,NA,NA,TRBJ1-4,CASSADSFNEKLFF,TGTGCCAGCAGCGCGGACAGCTTTAATGAAAAACTGTTTTTT
TRBV10-3,TRBD1,NA,TRBJ2-4,CAISARQGGAKNIQYF,TGTGCCATCAGTGCCCGACAGGGGGGAGCCAAAAACATTCAGTACTTC
TRBV3-1/TRBV3-2,TRBD1,NA,TRBJ2-7,CASSQQGLAYEQYF,TGTGCCAGCAGTCAACAGGGGTTAGCCTACGAGCAGTACTTC
TRBV7-8,NA,NA,TRBJ1-3,CASSPDTSGNTIYF,TGTGCCAGCAGCCCAGACACCTCTGGAAACACCATATATTTT
TRBV9,TRBD2,NA,TRBJ2-5,CAGGCLREAQETQYF,TGTGCCGGAGGGTGTCTACGGGAGGCCCAAGAGACCCAGTACTTC
TRBV24-1,NA,NA,TRBJ2-5,CATSDFGQGLETQYF,TGTGCCACCAGTGATTTCGGGCAGGGATTAGAGACCCAGTACTTC
TRBV5-5,NA,NA,TRBJ1-3,CASSQNAESSGNTIYF,TGTGCCAGCAGCCAGAACGCCGAAAGCTCTGGAAACACCATATATTTT
TRBV27,TRBD1,few,TRBJ2-5,CASSPTLDRDPHGSQYF,TGTGCCAGCAGTCCAACCTTGGACAGGGATCCCCATGGTTCCCAGTACTTC
TRBV11-2,NA,NA,TRBJ2-1,CASSLVGSYNEQFF,TGTGCCAGCAGCTTAGTCGGCAGTTACAATGAGCAGTTCTTC
TRBV9,NA,NA,TRBJ1-2,CASSVSFRYYGYTF,TGTGCCAGCAGCGTATCCTTCCGGTACTATGGCTACACCTTC
TRBV5-1,NA,once,TRBJ2-7,CASSLTSCYEQYF,TGCGCCAGCAGCTTGACTAGCTGCTACGAACAGTACTTC
TRBV9,NA,once,TRBJ2-5,CASSVSPRLEETQYF,TGTGCCAGCAGCGTAAGCCCTAGACTCGAAGAGACCCAGTACTTC
TRBV15,TRBD1,NA,TRBJ1-4,CATSGRRDRPEKLFF,TGTGCCACCAGCGGGCGCCGGGACAGACCTGAAAAACTGTTTTTT
TRBV24-1,NA,NA,TRBJ1-1,CATSDPRGPNTEAFF,TGTGCCACCAGTGACCCCCGGGGCCCGAACACTGAAGCTTTCTTT
TRBV19,TRBD1,once,TRBJ2-2,CASTLMPGQGTGELFF,TGTGCCAGTACCCTAATGCCGGGACAGGGGACCGGGGAGCTGTTTTTT
TRBV6-1,NA,NA,TRBJ1-4,CASSESAATNEKLFF,TGTGCCAGCAGTGAATCGGCGGCAACTAATGAAAAACTGTTTTTT
TRBV10-3,TRBD1,NA,TRBJ1-4,CAIGQGANEKLFF,TGTGCCATTGGACAGGGGGCCAATGAAAAACTGTTTTTT
TRBV6-5,TRBD2,NA,TRBJ2-7,CASSSGLAGVYEQYF,TGTGCCAGCAGTTCCGGACTAGCGGGAGTGTACGAGCAGTACTTC
TRBV5-1,TRBD1,NA,TRBJ1-2,CASSSLTGDDGYTF,TGCGCCAGCAGCTCCCTTACAGGGGATGATGGCTACACCTTC
TRBV7-9,NA,NA,TRBJ1-5,CASSLTGPGQPQHF,TGTGCCAGCAGTCTGACCGGGCCCGGGCAGCCCCAGCATTTT
TRBV27,NA,NA,TRBJ2-1,CASSPPAGEQFF,TGTGCCAGCAGTCCCCCGGCCGGTGAGCAGTTCTTC
TRBV5-5,NA,NA,TRBJ1-1,CASSLGVGGAFF,TGTGCCAGCAGCTTGGGGGTGGGAGGAGCTTTCTTT
TRBV21-1,NA,NA,TRBJ2-7,CASSTPGRREQYF,TGTGCCAGCAGCACTCCGGGGCGGCGGGAGCAGTACTTC
TRBV7-2,NA,NA,TRBJ1-6,CASSLMGAHNNSPLHF,TGTGCCAGCAGCTTAATGGGGGCCCACAATAATTCACCCCTCCACTTT
TRBV29-1,TRBD2,NA,TRBJ2-1,CSVDKGAGGVNEQFF,TGCAGCGTTGATAAGGGAGCGGGGGGGGTCAATGAGCAGTTCTTC
TRBV7-3,NA,once,TRBJ2-3,CASSLVSTDTQYF,TGTGCCAGCAGCTTAGTTAGCACAGATACGCAGTATTTT
TRBV2,NA,once,TRBJ1-4,CASSEEGIGVGEKLFF,TGTGCCAGCAGTGAAGAGGGTATAGGGGTTGGAGAAAAACTGTTTTTT